The rows below give T cell receptor beta chains drawn from one sample of a study of T-cell reconstitution after alpha-beta-depleted transplantation in children. TCRdb itself ran the PCR reads through MiXCR, one entry per CDR3 protein. The data contain 380,000 or so distinct CDR3 sequences, about an eighth of them singletons. Sequences were derived from PBMCs, sampled from the stem cell graft. These receptors were collected from a human donor who donated a stem cell graft to a child with Fanconi anemia. Each CDR3 is given with its conserved first and last residue. Clone size is stated in some rows and not others, as once, few, many or a class when expanded.

TRBV20-1	few	TRBJ2-7	CSASPRDRAIYEQYF
TRBV5-6	.	TRBJ1-1	CASSPLTDQNTEAFF
TRBV20-1	few	TRBJ1-5	CSARVGNSNQPQHF
TRBV27	many	TRBJ1-1	CASRGIRTGRTEAFF
TRBV7-2	many	TRBJ1-1	CASNGPGPEAFF
TRBV29-1	many	TRBJ2-3	CSVLQGTSVSTDTQYF
TRBV7-2	many	TRBJ2-5	CASSLDRAQETQYF
TRBV12-3/TRBV12-4	.	TRBJ2-1	CASSPSGAGAYNEQFF
TRBV7-8	.	TRBJ1-1	CASSLGGHLNTEAFF
TRBV27	.	TRBJ2-7	CASSLSRQGDYEQYF
TRBV29-1	many	TRBJ2-3	CSVVMWGGPTDTQYF
TRBV7-9	few	TRBJ2-5	CASSFSSGQETQYF
TRBV2	few	TRBJ1-1	CASGSTRQAFF
TRBV9	many	TRBJ2-1	CASSLGGWNNEQFF
TRBV5-1	many	TRBJ2-3	CASSLGTGDTDTQYF
TRBV15	few	TRBJ1-5	CATSSRWLEPQHF
TRBV12-3/TRBV12-4	few	TRBJ2-1	CASSPPTGQGFDEQFF
TRBV20-1	many	TRBJ1-5	CSAREGEQPQHF
TRBV12-3/TRBV12-4	many	TRBJ1-1	CASSLYEGPNTEAFF
TRBV4-2	many	TRBJ2-1	CASSQEGYNEQFF
TRBV21-1	many	TRBJ1-5	CASSKMRQDLGNQPQHF
TRBV5-1	many	TRBJ2-1	CASSLGEGMNEQFF
TRBV4-2	.	TRBJ2-2	CASSQEGGRHTGELFF